A single sample gave rise to the 15 T cell receptor beta chains below, sequenced in a study of OX40 agonist ivuxolimab in advanced cancers. Sequencing used immunoSEQ multiplex PCR; TCRdb keeps in-frame clones, though not all of them. In the table there are more than 50,000 clones, over 75% of which are singletons. The specimen comprised CD4+ or CD8+ T cells sorted from blood, sampled in a trial of the OX40 agonist ivuxolimab. The source is an adult with an advanced solid tumor such as melanoma, head and neck, liver or kidney cancer.

The chain combines TRBV18 with TRBJ1-2; D is possibly TRBD1 (5 bases). The CDR3 loop spans 15 amino acids. Per the germline V gene, CDR1 is KGHSH and CDR2 is LQKENI. Deletions cut 3 bases from V and 1 base from J, with 12 bases between. This CDR3 reads CASSPGRENNYGYTF. In DNA form, the CDR3 reads TGTGCCAGCTCACCGGGACGGGAGAATAACTATGGCTACACCTTC.

The chain joins TRBV7-8 to TRBJ1-1; 9 nucleotides agree with TRBD1. This CDR3 has 15 amino acids. After removal of 5 bases from V and 3 bases from J, the junction contained 7 bases not matched to a gene. CDR1 and CDR2 (germline): SGHVS, FQNEAQ. DNA of the CDR3: TGTGCCAGCAGCCCTCCGCGGACAGGGGACACTGAAGCTTTCTTT. It codes for CASSPPRTGDTEAFF.

V usage is TRBV18 and J usage is TRBJ2-5; no reliable D call. Germline V gene lookup returns CDR1 KGHSH and CDR2 LQKENI. The CDR3 has 14 residues. Between the trimmed V and J ends, which lost 2 bases and 5 bases, there was a span of 12 bases. This chain's CDR3 is CASSPDSASETQYF. As DNA, the CDR3 is TGTGCCAGCTCACCAGATAGTGCGAGTGAGACCCAGTACTTC.

V and J are TRBV4-1 and TRBJ1-5; TRBD1 is a possible D gene (5 bases). V lost 4 bases and J 1 base, leaving 14 bases between the germline ends. The CDR3 has 16 amino acids. Germline CDR1 MGHRA, CDR2 YSYEKL. The CDR3 loop is CASSRTDSHSNQPQHF. CDR3 bases: TGCGCCAGCAGCCGGACTGACAGTCACAGCAATCAGCCCCAGCATTTT.

The chain joins TRBV7-6 to TRBJ2-3; 14 nucleotides agree with TRBD2. Germline CDR1 reads SGHVS; CDR2 reads FNYEAQ. This CDR3 comprises 19 residues. V shed 0 bases and J 0 bases; nucleotides not matched to a gene: 5. CDR3 sequence (DNA): TGTGCCAGCAGCTTAGCAGGGACTAGCGGGGGTACTAGCACAGATACGCAGTATTTT. It is translated as CASSLAGTSGGTSTDTQYF.

J is TRBJ2-5 and V is TRBV29-1, with a weak D call TRBD1 (6 bases). Trimming removed 4 bases at V and 4 bases at J, with 16 bases between. This CDR3 comprises 14 residues. Germline CDR1 SQVTM, CDR2 ANQGSEA. The CDR3 region is CSVAPGTFGETQYF. CDR3 nucleotide sequence: TGCAGCGTTGCTCCCGGGACATTCGGAGAGACCCAGTACTTC. Full variable domain (outside the CDR3, taken from reference TRBV29-1 and TRBJ2-5): SAVISQKPSRDICQRGTSLTIQCQVDSQVTMMFWYRQQPGQSLTLIATANQGSEATYESGFVIDKFPISRPNLTFSTLTVSNMSPEDSSIYLCSVAPGTFGETQYFGPGTRLLVL.

The V gene is TRBV6-1, the J gene TRBJ1-4; 7 bases agree with TRBD1. Germline V lookup: CDR1 MNHNS, CDR2 SASEGT. CDR3 length equals 15 residues. J was trimmed by 2 bases and V by 1 base; bases with no gene match: 1. The DNA for the CDR3 is TGTGCCAGCAGTGAAGGGACAGGCACTAATGAAAAACTGTTTTTT. Encoded protein: CASSEGTGTNEKLFF.

Only one count was recorded for this clone. As DNA, the CDR3 is TGTGCCAGCAGCTCCCTAGCGGGGGGGGAGAGCTCCTACGAGCAGTACTTC. Amino acids: CASSSLAGGESSYEQYF. The chain is built from TRBV5-4 and TRBJ2-7, with 12 positions matching TRBD2. This CDR3 has 17 residues. Germline-derived CDR1 and CDR2 are SGHNT and YYREEE (reference sequence). J was trimmed by 0 bases and V by 3 bases; bases with no gene match: 7.

This CDR3 is CASSGFAHEQYF. As DNA, the CDR3 is TGTGCCAGCAGCGGGTTCGCCCACGAGCAGTACTTC. The chain has TRBV6-5 and TRBJ2-7; D remains ambiguous. The V end lost 6 bases, the J end lost 5 bases, and 11 bases lay between the germline ends. Germline V lookup: CDR1 MNHEY, CDR2 SVGAGI. The CDR3 consists of 12 residues.

This clone appeared a single time. The rearrangement uses TRBV5-1 and TRBJ1-6; 8 positions agree with TRBD1. The CDR3 is 15 residues long. Losses at the gene ends were 4 bases for V and 7 bases for J; bases not matched to a gene: 7. The germline V gene encodes CDR1 SGHRS and CDR2 YFSETQ. The CDR3 is CASSEMTGENSPLHF. The CDR3 DNA is TGCGCCAGCAGCGAAATGACAGGGGAGAATTCACCCCTCCACTTT.

This sequence joins TRBV6-1 and TRBJ1-5; unclear D gene. V lost 2 bases and J lost 11, with 10 bases in between. The CDR3 spans 12 residues. Germline assignment: CDR1 MNHNS and CDR2 SASEGT. The CDR3 sequence is CASSERERAQHF. In nucleotides, the CDR3 is TGTGCCAGCAGTGAACGGGAAAGGGCCCAGCATTTT.

In this sample, this clone turned up once. This chain joins TRBV5-5 and TRBJ2-7, with D uncertain. Germline lookup yields CDR1 SGHKS and CDR2 YYEKEE (reference sequence). V was clipped by 0 bases and J by 5 bases, with 15 bases between them. The CDR3 contains 15 residues. CDR3 amino acids: CASSLVPLEQNEQYF. CDR3 sequence (DNA): TGTGCCAGCAGCTTGGTACCGCTAGAACAGAACGAGCAGTACTTC. The variable domain in full, with the rest retrieved from reference TRBV5-5 and TRBJ2-7, is DAGVTQSPTHLIKTRGQQVTLRCSPISGHKSVSWYQQVLGQGPQFIFQYYEKEERGRGNFPDRFSARQFPNYSSELNVNALLLGDSALYLCASSLVPLEQNEQYFGPGTRLTVT.

This chain uses TRBV10-3 with TRBJ1-2; 8 nucleotides agree with TRBD1. The junction had 6 bases not matched to a gene; V was cut back by 3 bases and J by 6 bases. This CDR3 is 14 amino acids long. Germline values: CDR1 ENHRY, CDR2 SYGVKD. The CDR3 protein is CAISDSRGRDGYTF. CDR3 coding DNA: TGTGCCATCAGTGATAGCAGGGGGCGTGATGGCTACACCTTC.

In DNA, the CDR3 is TGTGCCAGCAGCTTAGATTTTGGGCCCCAGTACTTC. The encoded protein is CASSLDFGPQYF. V and J are TRBV7-9 and TRBJ2-5; no firm D call. The germline CDR1 and CDR2 sequences are SEHNR and FQNEAQ (reference sequence). V lost 1 base and J lost 9, with 9 bases in between. This CDR3 spans 12 amino acids.

Of note for this clone: Mismatch with germline at one junction end may stem from a read error. Within the sample, other DNA sequences also encode this same CDR3. This chain connects TRBV10-3 to TRBJ1-1; D is perhaps TRBD1 (6 bases). CDR1 and CDR2 (germline): ENHRY, SYGVKD. The CDR3 has 17 residues. As DNA, the CDR3 is TGTGCCATCAGTGGGGGGAGGGACACCTCCTGGAACACTGAAGCCTTCTTT. This codes for CAISGGRDTSWNTEAFF.